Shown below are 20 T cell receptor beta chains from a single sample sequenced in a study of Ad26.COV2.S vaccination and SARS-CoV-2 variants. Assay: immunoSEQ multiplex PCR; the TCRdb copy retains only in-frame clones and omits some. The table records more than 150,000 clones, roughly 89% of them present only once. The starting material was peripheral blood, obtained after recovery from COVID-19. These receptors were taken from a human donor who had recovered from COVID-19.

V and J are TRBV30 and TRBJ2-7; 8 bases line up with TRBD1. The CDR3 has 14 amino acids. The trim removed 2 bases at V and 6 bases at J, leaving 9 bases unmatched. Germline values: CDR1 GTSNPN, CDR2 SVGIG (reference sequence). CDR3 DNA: TGTGCCTGGAGTCCAAGACAGGGGAGGATCGAGCAGTACTTC. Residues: CAWSPRQGRIEQYF.

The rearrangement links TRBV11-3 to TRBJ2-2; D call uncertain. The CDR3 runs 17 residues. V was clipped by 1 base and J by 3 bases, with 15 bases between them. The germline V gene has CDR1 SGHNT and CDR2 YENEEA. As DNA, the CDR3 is TGTGCCAGCAGCTTAGGGGTGGGCACCACGGACACCGGGGAGCTGTTTTTT. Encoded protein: CASSLGVGTTDTGELFF. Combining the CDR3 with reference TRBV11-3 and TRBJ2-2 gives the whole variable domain EAGVVQSPRYKIIEKKQPVAFWCNPISGHNTLYWYLQNLGQGPELLIRYENEEAVDDSQLPKDRFSAERLKGVDSTLKIQPAELGDSAVYLCASSLGVGTTDTGELFFGEGSRLTVL.

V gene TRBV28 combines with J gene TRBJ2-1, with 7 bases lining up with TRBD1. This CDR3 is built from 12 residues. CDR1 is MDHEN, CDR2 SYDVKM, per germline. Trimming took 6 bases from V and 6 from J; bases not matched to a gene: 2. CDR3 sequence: CASSRDSNEQFF. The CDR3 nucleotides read TGTGCCAGCAGCCGGGACAGCAATGAGCAGTTCTTC.

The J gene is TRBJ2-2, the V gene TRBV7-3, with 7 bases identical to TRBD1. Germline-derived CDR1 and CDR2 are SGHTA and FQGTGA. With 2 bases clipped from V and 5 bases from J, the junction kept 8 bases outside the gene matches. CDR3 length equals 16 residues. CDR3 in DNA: TGTGCCAGCAGCTTAGAACGGGCAGGGGGAACCGGGGAGCTGTTTTTT. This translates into CASSLERAGGTGELFF.

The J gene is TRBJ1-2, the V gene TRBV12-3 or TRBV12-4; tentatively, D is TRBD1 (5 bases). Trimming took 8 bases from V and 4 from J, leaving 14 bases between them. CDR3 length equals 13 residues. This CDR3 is CASGLGRGYGYTF. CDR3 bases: TGTGCCAGCGGACTCGGGAGGGGCTATGGCTACACCTTC.

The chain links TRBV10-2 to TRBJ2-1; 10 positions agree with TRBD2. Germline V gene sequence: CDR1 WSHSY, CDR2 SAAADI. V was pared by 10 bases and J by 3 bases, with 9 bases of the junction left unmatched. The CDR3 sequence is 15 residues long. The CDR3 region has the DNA TGCGCCACCTCCTGGACTAGCGGACTCTACAATGAGCAGTTCTTC. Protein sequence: CATSWTSGLYNEQFF.

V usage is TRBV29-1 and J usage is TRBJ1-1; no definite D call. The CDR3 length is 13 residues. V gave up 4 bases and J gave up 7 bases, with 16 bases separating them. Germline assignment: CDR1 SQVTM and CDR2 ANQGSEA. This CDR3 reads CSVGKGEHGEAFF. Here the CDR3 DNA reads TGCAGCGTTGGAAAGGGAGAACATGGTGAAGCTTTCTTT.

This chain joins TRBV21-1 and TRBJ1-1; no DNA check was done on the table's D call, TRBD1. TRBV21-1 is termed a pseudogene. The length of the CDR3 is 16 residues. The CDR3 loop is CASSSLTGGQNTEAFF. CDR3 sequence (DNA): TGTGCCAGCAGCAGCCTAACGGGCGGACAAAACACTGAAGCTTTCTTT.

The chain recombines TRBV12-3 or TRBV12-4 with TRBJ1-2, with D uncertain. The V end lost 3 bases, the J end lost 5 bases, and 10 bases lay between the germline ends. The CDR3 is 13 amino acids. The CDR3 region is CASSLNRFYGYTF. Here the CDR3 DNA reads TGTGCCAGCAGTTTGAACAGATTTTATGGCTACACCTTC.

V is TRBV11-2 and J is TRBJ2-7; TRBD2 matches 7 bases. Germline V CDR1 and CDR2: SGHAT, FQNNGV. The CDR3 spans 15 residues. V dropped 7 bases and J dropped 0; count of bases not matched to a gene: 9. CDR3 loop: CASTLRGGSSYEQYF. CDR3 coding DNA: TGTGCCAGCACCCTCCGCGGCGGGAGCTCCTACGAGCAGTACTTC.

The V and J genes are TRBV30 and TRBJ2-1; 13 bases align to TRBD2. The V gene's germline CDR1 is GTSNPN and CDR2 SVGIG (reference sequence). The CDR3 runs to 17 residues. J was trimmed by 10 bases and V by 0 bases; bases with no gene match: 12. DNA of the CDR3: TGTGCCTGGAGTGTAAGCTGGACTAGCGGGAGCATGGGAGAGCAGTTCTTC. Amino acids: CAWSVSWTSGSMGEQFF.

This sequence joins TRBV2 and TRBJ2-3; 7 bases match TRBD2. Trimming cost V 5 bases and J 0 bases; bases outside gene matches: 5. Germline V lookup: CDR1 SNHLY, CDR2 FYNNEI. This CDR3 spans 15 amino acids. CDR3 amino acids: CASSLGSGSTDTQYF. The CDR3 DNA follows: TGTGCCAGCAGTTTAGGTAGCGGGAGCACAGATACGCAGTATTTT.

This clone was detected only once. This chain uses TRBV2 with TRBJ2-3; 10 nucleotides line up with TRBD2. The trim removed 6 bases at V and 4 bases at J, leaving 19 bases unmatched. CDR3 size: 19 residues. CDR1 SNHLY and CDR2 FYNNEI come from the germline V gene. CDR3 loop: CASRPGSSGSLKGPDTQYF. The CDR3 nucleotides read TGTGCCAGCAGGCCCGGTTCTAGCGGGAGTCTTAAGGGCCCAGATACGCAGTATTTT.

CDR3 sequence (DNA): TGTGCCAGCAGTCAACAGGGGGCAAGGATAGATGGCTACACCTTC. The encoded protein is CASSQQGARIDGYTF. The gene calls are TRBV6-2 or TRBV6-3 and TRBJ1-2; TRBD1 agrees at 9 bases. CDR3 length: 15 amino acids. The V segment lost 5 bases and the J segment 6 bases; nucleotides outside the gene matches: 10. Germline V CDR1 and CDR2: MNHEY, SVGEGT.

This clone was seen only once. Here the CDR3 reads CASSIVTGGNEQFF. The CDR3 coding sequence is TGTGCCAGTAGTATAGTGACCGGGGGCAATGAGCAGTTCTTC. This chain uses TRBV19 with TRBJ2-1; D is possibly TRBD2 (6 bases). Germline values: CDR1 LNHDA, CDR2 SQIVND (reference sequence). Trimming stripped 1 base from V and 6 bases from J, with 10 bases between. The length of the CDR3 is 14 residues.

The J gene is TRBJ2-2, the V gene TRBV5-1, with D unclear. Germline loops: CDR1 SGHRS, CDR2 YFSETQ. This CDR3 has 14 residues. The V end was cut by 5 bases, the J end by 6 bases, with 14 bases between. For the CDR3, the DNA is TGCGCCAGCAGTCTCCAGTCTCTAGCCGGGGAGCTGTTTTTT. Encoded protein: CASSLQSLAGELFF.

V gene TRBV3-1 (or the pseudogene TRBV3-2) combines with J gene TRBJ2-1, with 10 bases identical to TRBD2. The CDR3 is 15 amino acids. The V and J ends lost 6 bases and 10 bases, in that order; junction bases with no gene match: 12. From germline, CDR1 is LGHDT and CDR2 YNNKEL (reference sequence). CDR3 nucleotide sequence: TGTGCCAGCAGTCGAGCGGGGGGGCCCTCTCGCGAGCAGTTCTTC. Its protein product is CASSRAGGPSREQFF.

For the CDR3, the DNA is TGTGCCAGCAGCCAAAATTTCCCCCCTCTCAATGAGCAGTTCTTC. Protein sequence: CASSQNFPPLNEQFF. J is TRBJ2-1 and V is TRBV3-1 (or the pseudogene TRBV3-2); no reliable D call. There are 15 residues in the CDR3. The V gene lost 2 bases and the J gene lost 6 bases, with 14 bases spanning the gap. Looked up from germline, CDR1 is LGHDT and CDR2 is YNNKEL (reference sequence).

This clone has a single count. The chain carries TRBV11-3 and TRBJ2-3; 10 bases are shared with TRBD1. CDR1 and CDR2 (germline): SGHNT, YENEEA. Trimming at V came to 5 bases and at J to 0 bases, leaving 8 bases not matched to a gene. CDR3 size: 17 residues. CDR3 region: CASSDRGGQGSTDTQYF. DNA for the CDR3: TGTGCCAGCAGCGATAGGGGGGGACAGGGGAGCACAGATACGCAGTATTTT.

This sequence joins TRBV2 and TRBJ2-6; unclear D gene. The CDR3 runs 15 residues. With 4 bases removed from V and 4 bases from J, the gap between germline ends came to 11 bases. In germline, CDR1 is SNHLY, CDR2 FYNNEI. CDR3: CASSGRSGGANVLTF. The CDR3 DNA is TGTGCCAGCAGTGGAAGGTCTGGCGGGGCCAACGTCCTGACTTTC.